The rows below give T cell receptor beta chains drawn from one sample of a study of CD8 T cells in Susac syndrome. TCRdb re-derived calls from the immunoSEQ multiplex PCR reads in MiXCR, one entry per CDR3 protein. The top ten hold 0.075% to 0.1% of the sample, which has around 170,000 distinct CDR3 sequences, around 95% seen once. Sequencing was done on a sample of CD4+ T cells from PBMCs. The receptors were sampled from a human donor with Susac syndrome. Each CDR3 is given with its conserved first and last residue. Part of the rows lack a size; the others show once, few, many or a class for expanded clones.

abundance	j_gene	v_gene	CDR3aa
NA	TRBJ2-3	TRBV9	CASSDSSRGLSTDTQYF
NA	TRBJ2-7	TRBV6-5	CASSYSPGRVKRGHAYEQYF
NA	TRBJ1-5	TRBV11-3	CASSFSGTTNQPQHF
NA	TRBJ2-7	TRBV18	CASSPQETYEQYF
once	TRBJ2-1	TRBV10-3	CAISEPPDTGQFF
NA	TRBJ1-2	TRBV12-3/TRBV12-4	CASSHGTGGGYTF
NA	TRBJ1-6	TRBV2	CASRDTDSPLHF
NA	TRBJ2-1	TRBV30	CAWSVQFNEQFF
NA	TRBJ2-1	TRBV24-1	CATSDSRTSNEQFF
NA	TRBJ1-5	TRBV7-9	CASSATGTGNQPQHF
once	TRBJ2-2	TRBV7-6	CASSGTGVVGELFF
NA	TRBJ1-4	TRBV7-2	CASSLVLGQGGEKLFF
NA	TRBJ1-3	TRBV30	CAWSRLGASGNTIYF
NA	TRBJ1-1	TRBV20-1	CSVLRTEAFF
NA	TRBJ2-1	TRBV27	CASSNKAGGFYNEQFF
NA	TRBJ2-3	TRBV28	CASSTPGGPTLTDTQYF
NA	TRBJ1-2	TRBV11-2	CASSLGQGGTYGYTF
NA	TRBJ2-3	TRBV3-1	CASSSRTPDTQYF
few	TRBJ1-1	TRBV12-3/TRBV12-4	CASSLHGNTEAFF
NA	TRBJ2-4	TRBV5-1	CASSPGVSLNIQYF
NA	TRBJ2-7	TRBV7-8	CASSLRRNEQYF
NA	TRBJ1-4	TRBV20-1	CSATRGDGEKLFF
NA	TRBJ1-1	TRBV7-2	CASSGTPGTEAFF
NA	TRBJ1-1	TRBV6-1	CASSENVPPEAFF
NA	TRBJ2-7	TRBV2	CASRGGQGLSYEQYF
NA	TRBJ1-5	TRBV19	CASSMQGNQPQHF
NA	TRBJ2-7	TRBV3-1	CASSQVGGLGEQYF
NA	TRBJ2-3	TRBV5-1	CASSSSTSTDTQYF
NA	TRBJ2-5	TRBV5-1	CASSHWGTPGTQYF
few	TRBJ2-5	TRBV6-1	CASSRTGQGGETQYF
NA	TRBJ2-3	TRBV11-2	CASRWTSGGISTDTQYF
NA	TRBJ1-1	TRBV6-1	CASSPSPGQGIMNTEAFF
NA	TRBJ2-1	TRBV9	CASSVELSRPGSNEQFF